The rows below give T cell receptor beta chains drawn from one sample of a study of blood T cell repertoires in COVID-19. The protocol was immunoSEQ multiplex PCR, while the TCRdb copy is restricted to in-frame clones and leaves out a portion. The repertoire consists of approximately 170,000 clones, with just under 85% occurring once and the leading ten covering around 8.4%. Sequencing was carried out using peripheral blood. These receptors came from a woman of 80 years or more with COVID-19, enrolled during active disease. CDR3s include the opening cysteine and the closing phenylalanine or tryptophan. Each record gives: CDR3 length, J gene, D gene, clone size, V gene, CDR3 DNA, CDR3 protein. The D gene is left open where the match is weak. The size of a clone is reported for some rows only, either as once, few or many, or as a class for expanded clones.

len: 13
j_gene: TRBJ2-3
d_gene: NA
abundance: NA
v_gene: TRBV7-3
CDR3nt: TGTGCCAGCAGCTTCGGGACATCAGATACGCAGTATTTT
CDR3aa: CASSFGTSDTQYF

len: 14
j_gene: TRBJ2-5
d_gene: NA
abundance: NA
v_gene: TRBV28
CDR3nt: TGTGCCAGCAGTCCTGGCGGAGGACAAGAGACCCAGTACTTC
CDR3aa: CASSPGGGQETQYF

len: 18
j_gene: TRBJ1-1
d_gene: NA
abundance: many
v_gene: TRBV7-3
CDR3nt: TGTGCCAGCAGCCTTAAACCGGGACACCGGGGGGAAGGCACTGAAGCTTTCTTT
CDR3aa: CASSLKPGHRGEGTEAFF

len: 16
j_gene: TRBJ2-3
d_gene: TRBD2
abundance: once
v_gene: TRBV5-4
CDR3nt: TGTGCCAGCAGCTTGTATCCAGCGGGGGGCGGGGATACGCAGTATTTT
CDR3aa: CASSLYPAGGGDTQYF

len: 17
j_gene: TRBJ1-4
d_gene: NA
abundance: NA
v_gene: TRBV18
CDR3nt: TGTGCCAGCTCACCTGGACTTGGGGGGGGCCCGGCGGAAAAACTGTTTTTT
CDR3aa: CASSPGLGGGPAEKLFF

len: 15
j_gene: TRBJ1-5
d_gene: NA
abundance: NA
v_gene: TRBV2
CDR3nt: TGTGCCAGCAGTGTCCACGGGAACGGCAATCAGCCCCAGCATTTT
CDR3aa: CASSVHGNGNQPQHF

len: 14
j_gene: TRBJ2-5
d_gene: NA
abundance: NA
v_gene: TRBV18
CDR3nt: TGTGCCAGCTCACCATCGGGGGGCTGGGAGACCCAGTACTTC
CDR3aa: CASSPSGGWETQYF

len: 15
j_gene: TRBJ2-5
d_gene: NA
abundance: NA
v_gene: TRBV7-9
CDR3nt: TGTGCCAGCAGCCGCTCGACAGGCCTCGGGAAGACCCAGTACTTC
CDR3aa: CASSRSTGLGKTQYF

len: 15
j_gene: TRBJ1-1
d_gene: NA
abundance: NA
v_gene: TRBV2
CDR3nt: TGTGCCAGCCGGGGCAGGCTCGGGGGGGGCACTGAAGCTTTCTTT
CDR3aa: CASRGRLGGGTEAFF

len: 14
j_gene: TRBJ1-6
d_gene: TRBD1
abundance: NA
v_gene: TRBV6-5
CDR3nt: TGTGCCATTTCCCCGGACAGGCTGGATTCACCCCTCCACTTT
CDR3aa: CAISPDRLDSPLHF

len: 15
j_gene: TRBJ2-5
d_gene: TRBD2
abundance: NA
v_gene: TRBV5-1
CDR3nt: TGCGCCAGCAGCACTACACCGGGACTAGAAGAGACCCAGTACTTC
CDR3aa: CASSTTPGLEETQYF

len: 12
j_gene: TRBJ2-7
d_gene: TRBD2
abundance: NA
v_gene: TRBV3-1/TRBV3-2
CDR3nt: TGTGCCAGCAGCCAAGCTAGCGGGGCCAACACCTTC
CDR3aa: CASSQASGANTF

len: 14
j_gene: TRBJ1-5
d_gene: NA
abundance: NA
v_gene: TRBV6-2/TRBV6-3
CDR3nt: TGTGCCAGCAGTTATAGCGGGATTTCGCAGCCCCAGCATTTT
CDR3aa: CASSYSGISQPQHF

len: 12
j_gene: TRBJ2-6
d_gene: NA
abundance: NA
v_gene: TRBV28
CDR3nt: TGTGCCAGCATGGCTGTGGCCAACGTCCTGACTTTC
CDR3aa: CASMAVANVLTF

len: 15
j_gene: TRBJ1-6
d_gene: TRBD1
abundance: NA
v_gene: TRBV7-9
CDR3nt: TGTGCCAGCAGCCGGGGGCCAGGGGGTAATTCACCCCTCCACTTT
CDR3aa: CASSRGPGGNSPLHF

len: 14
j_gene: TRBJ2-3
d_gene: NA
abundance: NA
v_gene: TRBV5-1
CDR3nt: TGCGCCAGCAGCTTGGCCGGAGCCGTAGATACGCAGTATTTT
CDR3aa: CASSLAGAVDTQYF

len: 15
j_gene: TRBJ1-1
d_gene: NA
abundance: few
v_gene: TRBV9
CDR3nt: TGTGCCAGCAGCAAGGAGCCAACGGGAGGCACTGAAGCTTTCTTT
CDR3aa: CASSKEPTGGTEAFF

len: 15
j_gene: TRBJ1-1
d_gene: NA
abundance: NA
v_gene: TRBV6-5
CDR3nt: TGTGCCAGCAGTTACGAGTGGGGGGGGAACACTGAAGCTTTCTTT
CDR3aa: CASSYEWGGNTEAFF

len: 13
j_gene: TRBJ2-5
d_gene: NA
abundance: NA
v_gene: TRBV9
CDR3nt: TGTGCCAGCAGCCCCTCGGGTTCGGAGACCCAGTACTTC
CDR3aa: CASSPSGSETQYF

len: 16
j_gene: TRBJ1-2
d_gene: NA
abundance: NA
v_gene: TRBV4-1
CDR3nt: TGCGCCAGCAGCCAACGAATCAGGGCCCAGTCAGATGGCTACACCTTC
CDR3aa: CASSQRIRAQSDGYTF

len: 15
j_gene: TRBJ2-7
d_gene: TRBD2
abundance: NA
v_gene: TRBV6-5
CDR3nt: TGTGCCAGCAAAGCCGGACTAGCGGGACACCGCGAGCAGTACTTC
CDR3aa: CASKAGLAGHREQYF

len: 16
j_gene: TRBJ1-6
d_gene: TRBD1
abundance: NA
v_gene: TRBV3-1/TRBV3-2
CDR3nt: TGTGCCAGCAGCCCCGGGACAGGGACCTATAATTCACCCCTCCACTTT
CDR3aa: CASSPGTGTYNSPLHF

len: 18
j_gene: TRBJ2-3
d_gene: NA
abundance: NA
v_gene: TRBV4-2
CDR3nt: TGTGCCAGCAGCCAGGGACAATTATTACGCAGGAGTACAGATACGCAGTATTTT
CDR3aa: CASSQGQLLRRSTDTQYF

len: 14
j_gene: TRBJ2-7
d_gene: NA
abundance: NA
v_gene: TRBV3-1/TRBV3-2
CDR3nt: TGTGCCAGCAGCCAAGGAAACCGAGGGTACGAGCAGTACTTC
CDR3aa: CASSQGNRGYEQYF

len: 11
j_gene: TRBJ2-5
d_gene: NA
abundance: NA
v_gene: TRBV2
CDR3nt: TGTGCCAGCAGGCCTCAGGGAACCCAGTACTTC
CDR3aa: CASRPQGTQYF

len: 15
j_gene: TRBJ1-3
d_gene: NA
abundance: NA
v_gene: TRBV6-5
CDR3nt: TGTGCCAGCAGCCTGGACAGCAGCTCTGGAAACACCATATATTTT
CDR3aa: CASSLDSSSGNTIYF

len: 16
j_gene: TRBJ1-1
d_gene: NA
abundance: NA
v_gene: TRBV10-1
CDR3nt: TGCGCCAGCAGGAAGCCCCGAACTCGGAGGGGCACTGAAGCTTTCTTT
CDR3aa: CASRKPRTRRGTEAFF

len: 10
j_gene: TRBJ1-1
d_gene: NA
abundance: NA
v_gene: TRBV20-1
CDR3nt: TGCAGTGCTAGAGTCAGAGAAGCTTTCTTT
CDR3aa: CSARVREAFF

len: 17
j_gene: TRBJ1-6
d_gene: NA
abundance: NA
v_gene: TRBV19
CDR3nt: TGTGCCAGTAGTCCGGAAGCAGCGGGGGTTAATGGGTCACCCCTCCACTTT
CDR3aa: CASSPEAAGVNGSPLHF

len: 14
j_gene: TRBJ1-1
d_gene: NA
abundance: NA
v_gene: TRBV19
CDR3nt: TGTGCCAGTAGTACGGCGGGCATGAACACTGAAGCTTTCTTT
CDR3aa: CASSTAGMNTEAFF

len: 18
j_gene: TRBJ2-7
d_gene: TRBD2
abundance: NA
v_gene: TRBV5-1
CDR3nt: TGCGCCAGCAGCTTGGGATCTGGACTAGCGGGATCGGCCTACGAGCAGTACTTC
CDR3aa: CASSLGSGLAGSAYEQYF

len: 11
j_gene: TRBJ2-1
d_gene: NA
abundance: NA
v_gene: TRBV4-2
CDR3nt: TGTGCCAGCAGCCAGTCTAGTGAGCAGTTCTTC
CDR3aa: CASSQSSEQFF

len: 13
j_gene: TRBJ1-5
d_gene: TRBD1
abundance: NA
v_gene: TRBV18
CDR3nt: TGTGCCAGCTCAGGGACAGGGAATCAGCCCCAGCATTTT
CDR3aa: CASSGTGNQPQHF

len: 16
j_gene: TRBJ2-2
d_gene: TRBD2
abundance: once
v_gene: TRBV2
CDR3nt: TGTGCCAGCAGTGAAACCGGGGGGGTGTACACCGGGGAGCTGTTTTTT
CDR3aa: CASSETGGVYTGELFF

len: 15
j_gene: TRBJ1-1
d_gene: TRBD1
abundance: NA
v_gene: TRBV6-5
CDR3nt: TGTGCCAGCAACGAACAGGGGTTATTGTACACTGAAGCTTTCTTT
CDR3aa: CASNEQGLLYTEAFF

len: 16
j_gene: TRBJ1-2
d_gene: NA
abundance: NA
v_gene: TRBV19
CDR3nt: TGTGCCAGTAAAAATCCCCTGCAGACAAAAAACTATGGCTACACCTTC
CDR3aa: CASKNPLQTKNYGYTF

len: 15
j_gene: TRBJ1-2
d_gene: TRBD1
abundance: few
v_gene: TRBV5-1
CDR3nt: TGCGCCAGCAGCGCCCCGGGACAGGGTGACTATGGCTACACCTTC
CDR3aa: CASSAPGQGDYGYTF

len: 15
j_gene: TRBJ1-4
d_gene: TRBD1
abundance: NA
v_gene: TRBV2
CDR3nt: TGTGCCAGCAGCGAGGGGACAGGGGGCGGTGAAAAACTGTTTTTT
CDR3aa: CASSEGTGGGEKLFF

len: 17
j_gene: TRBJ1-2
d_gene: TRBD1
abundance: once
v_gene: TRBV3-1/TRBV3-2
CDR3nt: TGTGCCAGCAGCCAACGACAGGGAGAAGGAGGTCTGGGGGACTACACCTTC
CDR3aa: CASSQRQGEGGLGDYTF

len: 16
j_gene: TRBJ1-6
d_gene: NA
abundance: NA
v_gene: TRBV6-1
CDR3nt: TGTGCCAGCAGTGAAAGCCAGCAGGGTTCGGTATCACCCCTCCACTTT
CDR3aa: CASSESQQGSVSPLHF

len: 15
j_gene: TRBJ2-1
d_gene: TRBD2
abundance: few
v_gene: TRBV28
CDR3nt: TGTGCCAGCAGCCAAGCCGGACTAGCGGGGCCGAAAATGTTCTTC
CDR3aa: CASSQAGLAGPKMFF

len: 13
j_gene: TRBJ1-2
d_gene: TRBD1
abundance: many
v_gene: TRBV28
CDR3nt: TGTGCCAGCCGCTTTGACTCGGACAGGAGCTACACCTTC
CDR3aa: CASRFDSDRSYTF